Below, 29 T cell receptor beta chains from the same sample are listed, as sequenced in a study of cytomegalovirus exposure and HLA in healthy donors. With 60 Vbeta and 13 Jbeta primers, the PCR was carried out. The repertoire was sequenced with immunoSEQ multiplex PCR; TCRdb's copy has only in-frame clones and lacks some. The sample holds some 130,000 clones; approximately 83% are singletons and the top ten take about 1.2%. Material: PBMCs. All receptors derive from a girl between 2 and 10 years old in good health and CMV-seronegative.

Of note for this clone: Other nucleotide sequences from this sample produce the same CDR3. This chain joins TRBV30 and TRBJ2-7, with 10 bases aligning to TRBD2. This CDR3 is 13 amino acids long. From germline, CDR1 is GTSNPN and CDR2 SVGIG (reference sequence). After removal of 4 bases from V and 4 bases from J, the junction contained 4 bases not matched to a gene. The CDR3, as DNA: TGTGCCTGGACTAGCGGGAGATCGTACGAGCAGTACTTC. As protein: CAWTSGRSYEQYF.

This clone came up once. This chain uses TRBV15 with TRBJ1-2; TRBD1 matches at 8 bases. The V segment lost 1 base and the J segment 11 bases; nucleotides outside the gene matches: 12. This CDR3 is 15 amino acids long. Germline CDR1 LNHNV, CDR2 YYDKDF (reference sequence). The CDR3 sequence is CATSRGAGTGVGYTF. Here the CDR3 DNA reads TGTGCCACCAGCAGAGGAGCCGGGACAGGCGTGGGGTACACCTTC.

The genes are TRBV19 and TRBJ2-1; weak D call: TRBD2 (6 bases). The V gene's germline CDR1 is LNHDA and CDR2 SQIVND (reference sequence). There are 15 residues in the CDR3. V lost 2 bases and J 0 bases, leaving 8 bases between the germline ends. In DNA, the CDR3 is TGTGCCAGTAGTATAACCGGGAGCTCCTACAATGAGCAGTTCTTC. Translating gives CASSITGSSYNEQFF. The variable domain in full, with the rest retrieved from reference TRBV19 and TRBJ2-1, is DGGITQSPKYLFRKEGQNVTLSCEQNLNHDAMYWYRQDPGQGLRLIYYSQIVNDFQKGDIAEGYSVSREKKESFPLTVTSAQKNPTAFYLCASSITGSSYNEQFFGPGTRLTVL.

The V gene is TRBV7-9, the J gene TRBJ2-1, with 12 bases fitting TRBD1. Per germline, CDR1 SEHNR and CDR2 FQNEAQ (reference sequence). V lost 4 bases, J lost 0 bases, and 10 bases stayed unmatched. The CDR3 extends over 19 amino acids. CDR3 sequence: CASSSPPGTGGISYNEQFF. CDR3 DNA: TGTGCCAGCAGCTCTCCTCCCGGGACAGGGGGCATCTCCTACAATGAGCAGTTCTTC.

This sequence joins TRBV4-1 and TRBJ2-7, with a possible D match to TRBD2 (6 bases). The CDR3 covers 15 residues. Trimming shortened V by 6 bases and J by 4 bases, and 19 bases separated the two germline ends. The germline CDR1 and CDR2 sequences are MGHRA and YSYEKL. CDR3 bases: TGCGCCAGCAGTCACGGCGGGGTGGGTTGGTACGAGCAGTACTTC. It yields the protein CASSHGGVGWYEQYF.

The chain employs TRBV6-5 and TRBJ2-7; 13 bases map to TRBD2. The CDR3 has 14 residues. V was pared by 4 bases and J by 11 bases, with 8 bases of the junction left unmatched. Germline V gene data show CDR1 as MNHEY and CDR2 as SVGAGI. CDR3 sequence reads: CASSCGTSGAREYF. Written as DNA, the CDR3 is TGTGCCAGCAGTTGCGGGACTAGCGGGGCTCGGGAGTACTTC.

The rearrangement joins TRBV29-1 to TRBJ2-3; TRBD1 aligns across 11 bases. J was trimmed by 4 bases and V by 6 bases; bases with no gene match: 0. The CDR3 spans 12 residues. Germline V gene lookup returns CDR1 SQVTM and CDR2 ANQGSEA. The CDR3 nucleotides read TGCAGCGTGGGACAGGGGGCAGATACGCAGTATTTT. Translation gives CSVGQGADTQYF.

The genes are TRBV5-5 and TRBJ2-1; TRBD2 is a possible D gene (6 bases). Germline V CDR1 and CDR2: SGHKS, YYEKEE (reference sequence). This CDR3 has 15 residues. The V gene lost 1 base and the J gene lost 1 base, with 9 bases spanning the gap. CDR3 loop: CASSLLASSYNEQFF. The CDR3 region has the DNA TGTGCCAGCAGCTTGCTAGCGTCGTCCTACAATGAGCAGTTCTTC.

This clone was observed a handful of times. The chain couples TRBV6-1 to TRBJ2-2, with TRBD1 identical over 7 bases. CDR1 and CDR2 from the germline V gene are MNHNS and SASEGT. This CDR3 contains 15 residues. Trimming cost V 7 bases and J 4 bases; bases outside gene matches: 9. The DNA for the CDR3 is TGTGCCAGCACCAGGACAGGCGCGGGCACCGGGGAGCTGTTTTTT. Protein product: CASTRTGAGTGELFF.

The chain has TRBV6-1 and TRBJ2-2; the D gene is possibly TRBD1 (5 bases). CDR1 and CDR2 (germline): MNHNS, SASEGT. The CDR3 spans 17 residues. The germline V and J ends were trimmed by 4 bases and 4 bases, with 19 bases remaining between them. Written as DNA, the CDR3 is TGTGCCAGCAGTGGACCCGACAGTTTGATTCCCACCGGGGAGCTGTTTTTT. Translating gives CASSGPDSLIPTGELFF.

J is TRBJ2-3 and V is TRBV2; 10 nucleotides line up with TRBD1. CDR1 and CDR2 from the germline V gene are SNHLY and FYNNEI. The CDR3 loop spans 14 amino acids. V was pared by 4 bases and J by 3 bases, with 1 base of the junction left unmatched. As DNA, the CDR3 is TGTGCCAGCAGTGGACAGGGGGCGACAGATACGCAGTATTTT. This encodes CASSGQGATDTQYF.

V is TRBV27 and J is TRBJ2-1; TRBD2 matches at 10 bases. V lost 8 bases, J lost 4 bases, and 11 bases stayed unmatched. Germline-derived CDR1 and CDR2 are MNHEY and SMNVEV (reference sequence). CDR3 size: 16 residues. The chain's CDR3 is CASGEQRGGLYNEQFF. CDR3 DNA sequence: TGTGCCAGCGGGGAACAGCGGGGGGGCCTGTACAATGAGCAGTTCTTC.

The chain recombines TRBV6-5 with TRBJ2-1; a weak D match, TRBD1 (6 bases). This CDR3 comprises 12 residues. V was shortened by 4 bases and J by 7 bases, with 8 bases between the two germline ends. Per germline, CDR1 MNHEY and CDR2 SVGAGI. The CDR3 DNA follows: TGTGCCAGCAGTTTACAGGGAAATGAGCAGTTCTTC. Encoded protein: CASSLQGNEQFF.

The gene calls are TRBV4-1 and TRBJ2-1; 8 nucleotides line up with TRBD2. The CDR3 covers 16 residues. V shed 3 bases and J 4 bases; nucleotides not matched to a gene: 8. Germline CDR1 MGHRA, CDR2 YSYEKL. This chain's CDR3 is CASSQVRGGLYNEQFF. DNA of the CDR3: TGCGCCAGCAGCCAGGTACGCGGGGGGCTTTACAATGAGCAGTTCTTC.

This clone was counted a few times. The CDR3 spells CASSQDTGTEAFF. In nucleotides, the CDR3 is TGCGCCAGCAGCCAAGATACGGGAACTGAAGCTTTCTTT. The genes are TRBV4-3 and TRBJ1-1; unclear D gene. The CDR3 spans 13 residues. CDR1 and CDR2 from the germline V gene are LGHNA and YSLEER. V dropped 0 bases and J dropped 5 bases, with 7 bases sitting between them.

V usage is TRBV2 and J usage is TRBJ2-1; tentatively, D is TRBD2 (6 bases). The germline V gene has CDR1 SNHLY and CDR2 FYNNEI. This CDR3 is 13 amino acids long. Trimming took off 10 bases at V and 4 bases at J, with 14 bases between the two ends. CDR3 DNA: TGTGCCACCTGGCGGGAACCTTACAATGAGCAGTTCTTC. It encodes CATWREPYNEQFF.

The genes are TRBV6-4 and TRBJ2-1; 12 nucleotides match TRBD2. The germline gives CDR1 MRHNA, CDR2 SNTAGT. V trimming: 5 bases; J trimming: 4 bases; junction bases outside the gene matches: 3. The CDR3 has 15 amino acids. The CDR3 DNA is TGTGCCAGCAGTCGGACTAGCGGGGATTACAATGAGCAGTTCTTC. It translates to CASSRTSGDYNEQFF.

The V gene is TRBV27, the J gene TRBJ2-7; 8 bases are shared with TRBD1. V was clipped by 5 bases and J by 6 bases; unmatched bases: 9. Germline CDR1 MNHEY, CDR2 SMNVEV (reference sequence). This CDR3 has 14 residues. CDR3 region: CASSPPDRAVEQYF. CDR3 DNA sequence: TGTGCCAGCAGTCCACCGGACAGGGCGGTCGAGCAGTACTTC.

The V and J genes are TRBV28 and TRBJ2-1, with 8 bases fitting TRBD1. CDR3 length: 15 residues. After removal of 5 bases from V and 1 base from J, the junction contained 4 bases not matched to a gene. The germline V gene has CDR1 MDHEN and CDR2 SYDVKM. The CDR3 DNA reads as TGTGCCAGCAGTCCTTACAGGGGGTCCTACAATGAGCAGTTCTTC. Protein: CASSPYRGSYNEQFF.

The chain links TRBV7-9 to TRBJ1-1; perhaps TRBD1 as D (5 bases). The CDR3 contains 17 residues. Trimming took 5 bases from V and 2 from J, leaving 21 bases between them. Germline loops: CDR1 SEHNR, CDR2 FQNEAQ (reference sequence). The CDR3 sequence is CASSQPAGGGKNTEAFF. In nucleotides, the CDR3 is TGTGCCAGCAGCCAACCGGCCGGGGGGGGAAAAAACACTGAAGCTTTCTTT.

The V call is TRBV7-8, the J call TRBJ2-5, with 9 bases aligning to TRBD2. Germline V lookup: CDR1 SGHVS, CDR2 FQNEAQ. CDR3 length: 15 residues. The V segment lost 3 bases and the J segment 3 bases; nucleotides outside the gene matches: 5. CDR3 nucleotides: TGTGCCAGCAGCTTGAGGCTAGCGGGAAAAGAGACCCAGTACTTC. Amino acid sequence: CASSLRLAGKETQYF.

Note on this clone: The identical CDR3 is also encoded by other nucleotide sequences in the sample. The chain links TRBV4-1 to TRBJ1-5, with D uncertain. V gave up 6 bases and J gave up 0 bases, with 6 bases separating them. The CDR3 covers 13 residues. Per the germline V gene, CDR1 is MGHRA and CDR2 is YSYEKL. The CDR3 nucleotides are TGCGCCAGCAGTTCTTATAGCAATCAGCCCCAGCATTTT. Its protein is CASSSYSNQPQHF.

This clone was observed a single time. V usage is TRBV29-1 and J usage is TRBJ2-7; D might be TRBD2 (5 bases). The length of the CDR3 is 12 residues. Germline V gene sequence: CDR1 SQVTM, CDR2 ANQGSEA. Trimming pared 4 bases from V and 5 bases from J, leaving 12 bases between. The DNA of the CDR3 is TGCAGCGTTGCGGGGAGCCTGGACGAGCAGTACTTC. It is translated as CSVAGSLDEQYF.

The table lists this clone with a count of one. The genes are TRBV27 and TRBJ2-7; 7 bases agree with TRBD1. The trim removed 5 bases at V and 0 bases at J, leaving 7 bases unmatched. The CDR3 runs 15 residues. The V gene's germline CDR1 is MNHEY and CDR2 SMNVEV (reference sequence). This CDR3 is CASSHHDRDSYEQYF. The CDR3, as DNA: TGTGCCAGCAGTCACCACGACAGGGACTCCTACGAGCAGTACTTC.

CDR3 in amino acids: CASRAPGQDGYTF. DNA of the CDR3: TGTGCCAGCAGGGCCCCGGGACAAGATGGCTACACCTTC. The chain employs TRBV6-6 and TRBJ1-2, with a weak D call TRBD1 (6 bases). The V end was cut by 6 bases, the J end by 6 bases, with 14 bases between. The germline gives CDR1 MNHNY, CDR2 SVGAGI (reference sequence). The CDR3 totals 13 residues.

The chain carries TRBV18 and TRBJ2-6, with 7 bases lining up with TRBD1. From germline, CDR1 is KGHSH and CDR2 LQKENI. The J segment lost 0 bases and the V segment lost 6 bases, leaving 14 bases of the junction unmatched. The CDR3 length is 19 residues. DNA for the CDR3: TGTGCCAGCTCCGTCTCCCTGGACAGGAACGACTCTGGGGCCAACGTCCTGACTTTC. Its protein product is CASSVSLDRNDSGANVLTF.

This clone was seen a single time. This rearrangement joins TRBV30 to TRBJ1-1; D uncertain. CDR3 length equals 13 residues. V gave up 3 bases and J gave up 1 base, with 9 bases separating them. Germline CDR1 reads GTSNPN; CDR2 reads SVGIG (reference sequence). The CDR3 loop is CAWRGRSNTEAFF. The CDR3 DNA reads TGTGCCTGGAGGGGCCGGTCGAACACTGAAGCTTTCTTT.

The chain links TRBV28 to TRBJ2-5, with TRBD1 matching 7 bases. Germline assignment: CDR1 MDHEN and CDR2 SYDVKM. The V and J ends lost 6 bases and 5 bases, in that order; junction bases with no gene match: 12. The CDR3 contains 15 residues. The CDR3 reads CASSSGTAPRETQYF. The CDR3, as DNA: TGTGCCAGCAGCTCCGGGACAGCACCCAGGGAGACCCAGTACTTC. Looking up the rest from reference TRBV28 and TRBJ2-5 gives the full variable domain: DVKVTQSSRYLVKRTGEKVFLECVQDMDHENMFWYRQDPGLGLRLIYFSYDVKMKEKGDIPEGYSVSREKKERFSLILESASTNQTSMYLCASSSGTAPRETQYFGPGTRLLVL.

This clone was seen only once. The rearrangement joins TRBV29-1 to TRBJ2-5; D is undetermined. CDR3 length: 12 amino acids. Germline loops: CDR1 SQVTM, CDR2 ANQGSEA. V dropped 6 bases and J dropped 3 bases, with 11 bases sitting between them. The CDR3 DNA is TGCAGCGTCCCAGGTATTAAAGAGACCCAGTACTTC. Its protein product is CSVPGIKETQYF. The complete variable domain, with remaining parts taken from reference TRBV29-1 and TRBJ2-5, reads SAVISQKPSRDICQRGTSLTIQCQVDSQVTMMFWYRQQPGQSLTLIATANQGSEATYESGFVIDKFPISRPNLTFSTLTVSNMSPEDSSIYLCSVPGIKETQYFGPGTRLLVL.